This TCR beta chain was identified during a study of Graves' ophthalmopathy and Graves' hyperthyroidism. Study-wide points: Blood also contained most of the expanded thyroid clonotypes above 0.001 frequency.

Stable hyperthyroidism referred to disease that showed no ophthalmopathy within 18 months of follow-up. Newly diagnosed, the hyperthyroidism patients had under 2 months' duration and were aged 18 to 65. The CDR3 spans 15 residues. Germline CDR1 KGHSH, CDR2 LQKENI. V was pared by 1 base and J by 2 bases, with 4 bases of the junction left unmatched. From RNA, the CDR3 regions of TCR beta chains were amplified and sequenced. The library came from an HTBI-primed first-round RT-PCR and a second-round multiplex PCR. TCRdb itself ran the multiplex PCR reads through MiXCR, one entry per CDR3 protein. The sample has about 370,000 distinct CDR3 sequences, 17% seen once. Details on this clonotype: The antigen is not known.

What was sequenced was peripheral blood. This receptor was taken from an adult woman with stable Graves' hyperthyroidism. This chain connects TRBV18 to TRBJ2-7; 8 bases align to TRBD2. CDR3 amino acids: CASSPLTGGTYEQYF. The CDR3 DNA sequence: TGTGCCAGCTCACCACTGACGGGAGGGACCTACGAGCAGTACTTC.